The next 25 T cell receptor beta chains were all read from a single sample in a study of CD8 T cells in ankylosing spondylitis. One entry per CDR3 protein, called by TCRdb with MiXCR from the 5' RACE reads. The repertoire holds around 130,000 distinct CDR3 sequences, 7% seen once, with 12% in the top ten. Sequencing was performed on blood, either unsorted or a sorted T cell fraction (not recorded which). The receptors were sampled from a male donor with ankylosing spondylitis or in good health (not recorded which).

There are many counts of this clonotype. CDR3 bases: TGTGCCAGCAGTACCGGGGGGGGGAGAGATACGCAGTATTTT. Residues: CASSTGGGRDTQYF. The chain combines TRBV6-1 with TRBJ2-3, with 8 bases aligning to TRBD2. CDR1 and CDR2 (germline): MNHNS, SASEGT. CDR3 length equals 14 residues. J gave up 5 bases and V 5 bases, and 6 bases lay outside the gene matches.

This clonotype appeared many times. This rearrangement joins TRBV5-1 to TRBJ1-4, with 7 bases fitting TRBD1. The V and J ends lost 2 bases and 10 bases, in that order; junction bases with no gene match: 8. Germline V gives CDR1 SGHRS, CDR2 YFSETQ. The CDR3 has 14 residues. The CDR3 DNA is TGCGCCAGCAGCTTCGGACAGGAAGCGCGAAAACTGTTTTTT. It specifies CASSFGQEARKLFF.

This clonotype showed up many times. The chain is built from TRBV25-1 and TRBJ2-2; D gene unclear. The CDR3 totals 13 residues. With 4 bases removed from V and 3 bases from J, the gap between germline ends came to 6 bases. CDR1 is MGHDK, CDR2 SYGVNS, per germline. The CDR3 sequence is CASSARYTGELFF. Written as DNA, the CDR3 is TGTGCCAGCAGTGCCAGGTACACCGGGGAGCTGTTTTTT.

This clonotype has at least ten counts. The V and J genes are TRBV7-9 and TRBJ2-7; D is perhaps TRBD1 (8 bases). This CDR3 spans 15 amino acids. Trimming shortened V by 4 bases and J by 3 bases, and 16 bases separated the two germline ends. Per germline, CDR1 SEHNR and CDR2 FQNEAQ (reference sequence). The CDR3 DNA reads as TGTGCCAGCAGCTCGGACAGGGAGGGTTTCTACGAGCAGTACTTC. Translating it yields CASSSDREGFYEQYF.

This clonotype has a count of ten or more. This chain joins TRBV4-3 and TRBJ2-2, with 10 bases that match TRBD1. The V gene's germline CDR1 is LGHNA and CDR2 YSLEER. J gave up 7 bases and V 6 bases, and 5 bases lay outside the gene matches. The CDR3 consists of 14 residues. The CDR3 loop is CASRDRGADGELFF. The CDR3, as DNA: TGCGCCAGCAGGGACAGGGGGGCGGACGGGGAGCTGTTTTTT.

There are many counts of this clonotype. The CDR3 sequence is CASSSPPGQGIYNEQFF. The CDR3 coding sequence is TGTGCCAGCAGTTCCCCTCCTGGCCAGGGGATTTACAATGAGCAGTTCTTC. This rearrangement joins TRBV12-3 or TRBV12-4 to TRBJ2-1; tentative D call: TRBD1 (6 bases). The CDR3 runs 17 residues. With 4 bases removed from V and 4 bases from J, the gap between germline ends came to 20 bases.

This clonotype was found many times. CDR3 sequence reads: CASSPGQGSNSPLHF. In DNA form, the CDR3 reads TGTGCCAGCAGCCCCGGACAGGGTTCCAATTCACCCCTCCACTTT. The chain couples TRBV7-8 to TRBJ1-6; 8 nucleotides line up with TRBD1. Losses at the gene ends were 5 bases for V and 7 bases for J; bases not matched to a gene: 7. The CDR3 has 15 residues. Germline V gene sequence: CDR1 SGHVS, CDR2 FQNEAQ.

This clonotype occurred many times. CDR3 region: CASSLFRVTNTEAFF. CDR3 in DNA: TGCGCCAGCAGCTTATTCCGGGTGACGAACACTGAAGCTTTCTTT. This sequence joins TRBV5-1 and TRBJ1-1; D gene ambiguous. V was shortened by 2 bases and J by 1 base, with 12 bases between the two germline ends. CDR1 is SGHRS, CDR2 YFSETQ, per germline. The CDR3 is 15 residues long.

There are many counts of this clonotype. The V gene is TRBV12-3 or TRBV12-4, the J gene TRBJ1-4; unclear D gene. V was shortened by 7 bases and J by 7 bases, with 7 bases between the two germline ends. The CDR3 is 11 amino acids. The DNA for the CDR3 is TGTGCCAGCACCCGGGGTGAAAAACTGTTTTTT. It specifies CASTRGEKLFF.

The sample holds many counts of this clonotype. At one end the junction does not follow the germline gene, possibly because of a read error. This chain joins TRBV14 and TRBJ1-2; D unclear. The CDR3 loop spans 11 amino acids. Germline V gene data show CDR1 as SGHDN and CDR2 as FVKESK. Here the CDR3 reads CASSQNSGYTF. The CDR3 nucleotides read TGTGCCAGCAGCCAAAACTCTGGCTACACCTTC.

This clonotype was detected ten times or more. The chain is built from TRBV5-1 and TRBJ2-2, with a weak D call TRBD2 (5 bases). The germline gives CDR1 SGHRS, CDR2 YFSETQ. This CDR3 is built from 19 residues. Trimming stripped 0 bases from V and 0 bases from J, with 18 bases between. Here the CDR3 reads CASSLERLSRPSNTGELFF. The CDR3 DNA reads as TGCGCCAGCAGCTTGGAGCGGCTCAGTCGACCCTCGAACACCGGGGAGCTGTTTTTT.

Worth noting for this clonotype: A much larger clonotype is one base distant, so this may be a read error. The rearrangement joins TRBV18 to TRBJ2-3, with no clear D. The CDR3 runs to 15 residues. Per germline, CDR1 KGHSH and CDR2 LQKENI. The CDR3 nucleotides read TGTGCCAGGTCACCACGTAATATACCCACAGATACGCAGTATTTT. Translation gives CARSPRNIPTDTQYF.

This clonotype was counted at least ten times. The genes are TRBV15 and TRBJ2-1, with TRBD2 matching 14 bases. The CDR3 spans 17 residues. Losses at the gene ends were 3 bases for V and 6 bases for J; bases not matched to a gene: 7. Germline V CDR1 and CDR2: LNHNV, YYDKDF (reference sequence). This chain's CDR3 is CATSSTPGTSGSNEQFF. The DNA for the CDR3 is TGTGCCACCAGCAGTACCCCCGGGACTAGCGGGAGCAATGAGCAGTTCTTC.

The chain combines TRBV7-3 with TRBJ2-1; weak D call: TRBD2 (7 bases). This CDR3 has 14 residues. V shed 1 base and J shed 7 bases, with 11 bases lying between them. Germline V gene lookup returns CDR1 SGHTA and CDR2 FQGTGA. CDR3 sequence reads: CASSLNREGNEQFF. The CDR3 DNA reads as TGTGCCAGCAGCTTAAACAGGGAGGGGAATGAGCAGTTCTTC.

This clonotype was counted ten times or more. The chain combines TRBV5-1 with TRBJ2-1, with 9 bases matching TRBD2. V was clipped by 0 bases and J by 5 bases; unmatched bases: 3. Germline CDR1 SGHRS, CDR2 YFSETQ. The CDR3 spans 15 residues. CDR3 DNA: TGCGCCAGCAGCTTGGTCCTAGCGGGGAACAATGAGCAGTTCTTC. This encodes CASSLVLAGNNEQFF.

This clonotype was counted at least ten times. The V and J genes are TRBV5-1 and TRBJ2-7; D is uncertain. This CDR3 spans 15 amino acids. V shed 1 base and J shed 4 bases, with 15 bases lying between them. The V gene's germline CDR1 is SGHRS and CDR2 YFSETQ. CDR3 in amino acids: CASSLIVGSQYEQYF. DNA for the CDR3: TGCGCCAGCAGCTTGATTGTGGGCTCCCAGTACGAGCAGTACTTC.

This clonotype was picked up many times. The rearrangement links TRBV6-1 to TRBJ1-1; 7 nucleotides align to TRBD1. The CDR3 spans 14 residues. With V trimmed by 6 bases and J by 4 bases, 8 bases remained unmatched. Germline loops: CDR1 MNHNS, CDR2 SASEGT. In DNA form, the CDR3 reads TGTGCCAGCAGCAGGGGGGGGCTGGGCACTGAAGCTTTCTTT. The encoded protein is CASSRGGLGTEAFF.

The chain has TRBV6-2 or TRBV6-3 and TRBJ1-4, with a tentative D call TRBD1 (5 bases). V shed 6 bases and J shed 4 bases, with 15 bases lying between them. Germline V lookup: CDR1 MNHEY, CDR2 SVGEGT. The CDR3 has 15 amino acids. CDR3 sequence (DNA): TGTGCCAGCAGATCTGAGGGGACCGGTAATGAAAAACTGTTTTTT. Translating it yields CASRSEGTGNEKLFF.

DNA of the CDR3: TGTGCCAGCAGCTTGATGGGTAGGCCTGAAGCTTTCTTT. Amino acid sequence: CASSLMGRPEAFF. The chain links TRBV5-6 to TRBJ1-1; D not resolved. This CDR3 spans 13 amino acids. From germline, CDR1 is SGHDT and CDR2 YYEEEE. V gave up 1 base and J gave up 6 bases, with 10 bases separating them.

The V call is TRBV28, the J call TRBJ2-1; unclear D gene. In germline, CDR1 is MDHEN, CDR2 SYDVKM. Between the trimmed V and J ends, which lost 1 base and 0 bases, there was a span of 10 bases. The length of the CDR3 is 16 residues. The CDR3 region is CASSLYTAPSYNEQFF. The CDR3 region has the DNA TGTGCCAGCAGTTTATATACAGCCCCCTCCTACAATGAGCAGTTCTTC. The whole variable domain, filled in from reference TRBV28 and TRBJ2-1, reads DVKVTQSSRYLVKRTGEKVFLECVQDMDHENMFWYRQDPGLGLRLIYFSYDVKMKEKGDIPEGYSVSREKKERFSLILESASTNQTSMYLCASSLYTAPSYNEQFFGPGTRLTVL.

In its sample, this clonotype was seen many times. The chain links TRBV7-2 to TRBJ2-4; D is possibly TRBD1 (8 bases). Germline V gene sequence: CDR1 SGHTA, CDR2 FQGNSA. The CDR3 is made up of 15 amino acids. V lost 5 bases and J lost 6, with 17 bases in between. The CDR3 DNA is TGTGCCAGCAGCCCGGACAGGGAGGGTATAAACATTCAGTACTTC. This gives the protein CASSPDREGINIQYF.

This clonotype showed up many times. The chain combines TRBV24-1 with TRBJ2-6; D uncertain. The length of the CDR3 is 16 residues. The germline V and J ends were trimmed by 4 bases and 0 bases, with 9 bases remaining between them. CDR1 KGHDR and CDR2 SFDVKD come from the germline V gene. In DNA, the CDR3 is TGTGCCACCAGTGACCCCCCCAGCTCTGGGGCCAACGTCCTGACTTTC. Translation: CATSDPPSSGANVLTF.

In its sample, this clonotype was seen many times. The chain has TRBV3-1 and TRBJ2-5; 10 bases are a match to TRBD2. Germline trimming cut 0 bases from V and 2 bases from J; bases unmatched to any gene: 3. Germline V CDR1 and CDR2: LGHDT, YNNKEL (reference sequence). The CDR3 sequence is 16 residues long. DNA of the CDR3: TGTGCCAGCAGCCAAGAAGGAGCGGGGGGGCAAGAGACCCAGTACTTC. The encoded protein is CASSQEGAGGQETQYF.

Regarding this clonotype: A much larger clone sits a single nucleotide away, making a read error possible. The rearrangement joins TRBV12-3 or TRBV12-4 to TRBJ1-1; D may be TRBD1 (6 bases). CDR3 length: 14 amino acids. For the CDR3, the DNA is TGTGCCAACAGTTTGGAGGAGGGGGGAACTGAAGCTTTCTTT. The encoded protein is CANSLEEGGTEAFF.

The V and J genes are TRBV20-1 and TRBJ2-3; 7 bases line up with TRBD2. V was clipped by 3 bases and J by 1 base; unmatched bases: 4. The CDR3 consists of 14 residues. Germline CDR1 and CDR2: DFQATT and SNEGSKA (reference sequence). The CDR3 sequence is CSASWEGGTDTQYF. The CDR3 DNA reads TGCAGTGCTAGTTGGGAGGGAGGCACAGATACGCAGTATTTT.